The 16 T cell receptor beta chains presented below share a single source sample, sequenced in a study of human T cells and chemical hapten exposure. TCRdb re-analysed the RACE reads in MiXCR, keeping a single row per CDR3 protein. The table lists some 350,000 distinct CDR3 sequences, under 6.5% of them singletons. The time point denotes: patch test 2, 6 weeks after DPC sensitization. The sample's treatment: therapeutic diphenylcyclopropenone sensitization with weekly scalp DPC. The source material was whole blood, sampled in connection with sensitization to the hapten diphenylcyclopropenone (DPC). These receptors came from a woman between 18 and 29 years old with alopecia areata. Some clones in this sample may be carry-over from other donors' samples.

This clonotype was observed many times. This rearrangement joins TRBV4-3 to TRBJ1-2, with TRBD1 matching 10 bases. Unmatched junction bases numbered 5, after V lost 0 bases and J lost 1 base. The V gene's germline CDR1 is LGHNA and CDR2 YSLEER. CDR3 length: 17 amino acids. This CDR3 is CASSQETGGDVNYGYTF. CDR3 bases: TGCGCCAGCAGCCAAGAGACAGGGGGCGACGTTAACTATGGCTACACCTTC.

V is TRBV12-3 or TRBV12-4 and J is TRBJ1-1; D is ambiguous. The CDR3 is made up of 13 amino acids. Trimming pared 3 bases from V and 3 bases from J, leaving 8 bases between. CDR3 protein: CASSLMYDTEAFF. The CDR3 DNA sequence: TGTGCCAGCAGTTTGATGTACGACACTGAAGCTTTCTTT.

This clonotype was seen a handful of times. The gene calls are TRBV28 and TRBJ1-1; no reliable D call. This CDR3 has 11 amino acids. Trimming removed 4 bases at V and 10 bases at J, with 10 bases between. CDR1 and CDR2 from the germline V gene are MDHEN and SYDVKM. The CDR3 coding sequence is TGTGCCAGCAGTTCCAGCGTCGCAGCTTTCTTT. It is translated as CASSSSVAAFF. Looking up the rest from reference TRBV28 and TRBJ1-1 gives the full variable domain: DVKVTQSSRYLVKRTGEKVFLECVQDMDHENMFWYRQDPGLGLRLIYFSYDVKMKEKGDIPEGYSVSREKKERFSLILESASTNQTSMYLCASSSSVAAFFGQGTRLTVV.

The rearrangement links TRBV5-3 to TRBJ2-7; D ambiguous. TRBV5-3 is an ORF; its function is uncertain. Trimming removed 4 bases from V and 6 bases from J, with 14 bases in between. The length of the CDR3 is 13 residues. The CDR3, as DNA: TGTGCCAGAAGCGCTCCAGCTTTTGTCGAGCAGTACTTC. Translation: CARSAPAFVEQYF.

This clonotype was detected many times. The CDR3 region is CASSLGDGGYGYTF. The CDR3 DNA follows: TGTGCCAGCAGTTTAGGGGATGGGGGGTATGGCTACACCTTC. The rearrangement uses TRBV12-3 or TRBV12-4 and TRBJ1-2; D is perhaps TRBD1 (5 bases). The ends were cut back, 1 base at V and 5 bases at J, with 11 bases in the middle. There are 14 residues in the CDR3.

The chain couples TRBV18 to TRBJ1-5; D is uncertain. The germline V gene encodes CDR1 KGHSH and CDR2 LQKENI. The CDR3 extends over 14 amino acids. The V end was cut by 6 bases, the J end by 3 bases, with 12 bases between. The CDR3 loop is CASSHRGSNQPQHF. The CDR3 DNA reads TGTGCCAGCTCCCACCGAGGGTCCAATCAGCCCCAGCATTTT.

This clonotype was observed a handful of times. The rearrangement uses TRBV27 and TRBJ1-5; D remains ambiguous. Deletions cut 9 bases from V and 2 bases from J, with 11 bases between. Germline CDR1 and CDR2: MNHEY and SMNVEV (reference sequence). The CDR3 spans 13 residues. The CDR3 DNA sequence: TGTGCCAGTTACCCGGGAGGCAATCAGCCCCAGCATTTT. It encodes CASYPGGNQPQHF.

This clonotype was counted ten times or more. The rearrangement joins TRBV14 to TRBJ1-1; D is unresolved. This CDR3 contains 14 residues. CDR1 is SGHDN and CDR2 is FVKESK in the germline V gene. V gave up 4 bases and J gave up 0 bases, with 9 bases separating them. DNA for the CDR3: TGTGCCAGCAGCCCGAGAGTGATGAACACTGAAGCTTTCTTT. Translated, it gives CASSPRVMNTEAFF.

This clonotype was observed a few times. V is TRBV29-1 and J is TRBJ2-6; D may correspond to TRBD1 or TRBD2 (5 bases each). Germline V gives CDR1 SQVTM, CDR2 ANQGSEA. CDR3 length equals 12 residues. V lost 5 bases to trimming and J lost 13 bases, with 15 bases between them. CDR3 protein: CSVPSRDGVLTF. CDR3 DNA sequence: TGCAGCGTTCCGTCCCGGGACGGGGTCCTGACTTTC.

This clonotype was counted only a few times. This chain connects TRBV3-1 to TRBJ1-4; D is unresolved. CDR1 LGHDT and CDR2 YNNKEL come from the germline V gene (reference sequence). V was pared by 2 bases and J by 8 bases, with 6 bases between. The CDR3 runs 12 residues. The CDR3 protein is CASSQSLEKLFF. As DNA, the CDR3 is TGTGCCAGCAGCCAATCCCTGGAAAAACTGTTTTTT.

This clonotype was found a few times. The CDR3 nucleotides read TGTGCCAGCAGTGTTGAGACAGGGGGAGCAAATCAGCCCCAGCATTTT. The encoded protein is CASSVETGGANQPQHF. This chain connects TRBV2 to TRBJ1-5, with 9 bases that match TRBD1. CDR3 length: 16 residues. J was trimmed by 4 bases and V by 4 bases; bases with no gene match: 8. Germline V lookup: CDR1 SNHLY, CDR2 FYNNEI.

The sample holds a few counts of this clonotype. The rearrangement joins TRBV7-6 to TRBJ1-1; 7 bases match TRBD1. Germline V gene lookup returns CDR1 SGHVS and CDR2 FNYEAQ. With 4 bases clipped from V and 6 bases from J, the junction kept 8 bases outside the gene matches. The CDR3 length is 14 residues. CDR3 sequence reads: CASSSIQGPPEAFF. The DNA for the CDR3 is TGTGCCAGCAGCTCTATACAGGGGCCACCTGAAGCTTTCTTT.

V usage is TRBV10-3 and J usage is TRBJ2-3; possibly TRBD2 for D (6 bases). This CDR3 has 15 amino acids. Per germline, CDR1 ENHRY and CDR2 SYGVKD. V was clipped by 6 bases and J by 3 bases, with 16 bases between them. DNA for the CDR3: TGTGCCATCAGGAGCGGGCCCCGGGGGACAGATACGCAGTATTTT. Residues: CAIRSGPRGTDTQYF.

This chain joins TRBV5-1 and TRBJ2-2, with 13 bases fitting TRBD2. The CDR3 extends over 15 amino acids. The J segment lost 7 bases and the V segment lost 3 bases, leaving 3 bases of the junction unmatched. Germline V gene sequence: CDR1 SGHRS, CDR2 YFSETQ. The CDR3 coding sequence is TGCGCCAGCAGCTCGGGACTAGCGGGGAACGGGGAGCTGTTTTTT. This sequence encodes CASSSGLAGNGELFF.

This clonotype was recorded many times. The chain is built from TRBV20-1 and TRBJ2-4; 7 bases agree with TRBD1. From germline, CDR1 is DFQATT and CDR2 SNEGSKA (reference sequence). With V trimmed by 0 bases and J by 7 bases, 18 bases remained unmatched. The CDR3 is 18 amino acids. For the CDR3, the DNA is TGCAGTGCTAGAGAGAAACCTATGGTCAGGGGGAAGTGGAACATTCAGTACTTC. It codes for CSAREKPMVRGKWNIQYF.

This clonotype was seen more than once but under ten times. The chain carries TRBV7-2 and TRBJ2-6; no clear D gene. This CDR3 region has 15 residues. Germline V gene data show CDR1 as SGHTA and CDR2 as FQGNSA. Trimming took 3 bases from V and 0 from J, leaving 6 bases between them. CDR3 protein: CASSFSFSGANVLTF. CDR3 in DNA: TGTGCCAGCAGCTTCTCGTTCTCTGGGGCCAACGTCCTGACTTTC.